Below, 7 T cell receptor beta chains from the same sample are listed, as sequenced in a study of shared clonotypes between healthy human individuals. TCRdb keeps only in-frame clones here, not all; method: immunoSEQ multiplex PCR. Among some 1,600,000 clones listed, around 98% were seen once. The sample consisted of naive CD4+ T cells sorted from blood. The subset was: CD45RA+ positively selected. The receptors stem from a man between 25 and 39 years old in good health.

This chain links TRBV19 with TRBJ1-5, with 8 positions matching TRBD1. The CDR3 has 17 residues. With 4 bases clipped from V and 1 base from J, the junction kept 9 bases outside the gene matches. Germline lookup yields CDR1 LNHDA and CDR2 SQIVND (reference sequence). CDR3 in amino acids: CASSTKQGARSNQPQHF. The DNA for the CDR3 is TGTGCCAGTAGTACTAAGCAGGGGGCGAGAAGCAATCAGCCCCAGCATTTT.

The CDR3 loop is CASSYQRQSNEQFF. CDR3 nucleotides: TGTGCCAGCAGTTATCAGCGACAGTCCAATGAGCAGTTCTTC. This rearrangement joins TRBV6-5 to TRBJ2-1; D may be TRBD1 (5 bases). Trimming took 3 bases from V and 6 from J, leaving 12 bases between them. Germline values: CDR1 MNHEY, CDR2 SVGAGI. The CDR3 has 14 amino acids.

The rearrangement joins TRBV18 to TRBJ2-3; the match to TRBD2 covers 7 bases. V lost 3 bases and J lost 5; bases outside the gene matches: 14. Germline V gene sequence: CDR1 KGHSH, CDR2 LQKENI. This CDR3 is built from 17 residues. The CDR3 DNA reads TGTGCCAGCTCACCCCGACTAGCCGGGGCCGATAGAGATACGCAGTATTTT. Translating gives CASSPRLAGADRDTQYF. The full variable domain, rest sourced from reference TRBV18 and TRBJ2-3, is NAGVMQNPRHLVRRRGQEARLRCSPMKGHSHVYWYRQLPEEGLKFMVYLQKENIIDESGMPKERFSAEFPKEGPSILRIQQVVRGDSAAYFCASSPRLAGADRDTQYFGPGTRLTVL.

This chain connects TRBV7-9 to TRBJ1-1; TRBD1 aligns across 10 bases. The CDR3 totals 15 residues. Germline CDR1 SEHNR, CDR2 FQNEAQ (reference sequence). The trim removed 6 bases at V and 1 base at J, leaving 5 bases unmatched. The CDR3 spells CASSNRDRGNTEAFF. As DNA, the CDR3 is TGTGCCAGCAGTAACCGGGACAGGGGGAACACTGAAGCTTTCTTT. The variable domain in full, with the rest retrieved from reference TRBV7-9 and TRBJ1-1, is DTGVSQNPRHKITKRGQNVTFRCDPISEHNRLYWYRQTLGQGPEFLTYFQNEAQLEKSRLLSDRFSAERPKGSFSTLEIQRTEQGDSAMYLCASSNRDRGNTEAFFGQGTRLTVV.

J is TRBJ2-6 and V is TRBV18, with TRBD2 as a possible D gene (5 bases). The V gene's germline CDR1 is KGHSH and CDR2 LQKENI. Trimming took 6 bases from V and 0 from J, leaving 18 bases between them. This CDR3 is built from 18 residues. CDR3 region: CASSPYGIALSGANVLTF. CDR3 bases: TGTGCCAGCTCGCCGTACGGGATAGCGCTCTCTGGGGCCAACGTCCTGACTTTC.

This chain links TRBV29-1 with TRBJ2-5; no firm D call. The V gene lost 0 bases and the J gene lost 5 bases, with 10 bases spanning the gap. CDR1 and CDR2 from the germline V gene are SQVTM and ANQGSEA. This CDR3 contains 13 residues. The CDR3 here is CSVEDPYRETQYF. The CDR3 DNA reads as TGCAGCGTTGAAGATCCCTACCGGGAGACCCAGTACTTC.

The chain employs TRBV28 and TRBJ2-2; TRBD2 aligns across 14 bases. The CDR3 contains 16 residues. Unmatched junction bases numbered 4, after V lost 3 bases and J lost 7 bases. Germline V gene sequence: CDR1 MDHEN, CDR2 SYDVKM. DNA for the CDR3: TGTGCCAGCAGTTTCGGGGGACTAGCGGGAGTCGGGGAGCTGTTTTTT. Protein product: CASSFGGLAGVGELFF. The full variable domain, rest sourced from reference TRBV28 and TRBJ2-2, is DVKVTQSSRYLVKRTGEKVFLECVQDMDHENMFWYRQDPGLGLRLIYFSYDVKMKEKGDIPEGYSVSREKKERFSLILESASTNQTSMYLCASSFGGLAGVGELFFGEGSRLTVL.